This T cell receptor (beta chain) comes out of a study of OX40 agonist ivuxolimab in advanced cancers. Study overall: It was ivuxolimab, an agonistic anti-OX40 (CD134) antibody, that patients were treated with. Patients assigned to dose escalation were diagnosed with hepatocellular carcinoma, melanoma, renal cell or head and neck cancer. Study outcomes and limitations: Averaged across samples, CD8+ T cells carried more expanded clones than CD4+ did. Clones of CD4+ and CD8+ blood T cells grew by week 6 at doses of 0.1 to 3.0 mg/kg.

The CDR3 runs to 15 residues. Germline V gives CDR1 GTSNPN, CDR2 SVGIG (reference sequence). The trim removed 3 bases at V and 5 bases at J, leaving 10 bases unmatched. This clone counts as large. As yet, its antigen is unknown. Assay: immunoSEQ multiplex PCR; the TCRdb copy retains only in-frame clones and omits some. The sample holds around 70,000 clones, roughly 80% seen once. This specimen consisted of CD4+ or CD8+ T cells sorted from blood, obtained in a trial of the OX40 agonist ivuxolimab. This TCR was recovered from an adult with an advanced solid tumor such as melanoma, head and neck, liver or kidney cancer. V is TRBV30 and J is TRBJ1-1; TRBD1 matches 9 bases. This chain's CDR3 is CAWRPAGTGKTEAFF. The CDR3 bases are TGTGCCTGGAGACCCGCCGGGACAGGGAAAACTGAAGCTTTCTTT.